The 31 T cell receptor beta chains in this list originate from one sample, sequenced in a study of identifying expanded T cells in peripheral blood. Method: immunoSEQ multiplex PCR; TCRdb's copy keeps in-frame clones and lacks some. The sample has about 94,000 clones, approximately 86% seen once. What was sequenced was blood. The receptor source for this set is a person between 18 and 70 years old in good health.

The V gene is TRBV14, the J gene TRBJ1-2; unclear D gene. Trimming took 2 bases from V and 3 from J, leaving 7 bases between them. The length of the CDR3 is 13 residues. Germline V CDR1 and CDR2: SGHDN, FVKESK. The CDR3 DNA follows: TGTGCCAGCAGCCAAACGGCAGACTATGGCTACACCTTC. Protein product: CASSQTADYGYTF.

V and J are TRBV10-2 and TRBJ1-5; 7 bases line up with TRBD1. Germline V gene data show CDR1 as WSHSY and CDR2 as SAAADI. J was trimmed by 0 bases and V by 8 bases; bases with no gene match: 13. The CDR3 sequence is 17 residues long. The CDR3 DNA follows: TGCGCCAGCCGAAAGGGGGAGGGACAGTATAGCAATCAGCCCCAGCATTTT. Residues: CASRKGEGQYSNQPQHF.

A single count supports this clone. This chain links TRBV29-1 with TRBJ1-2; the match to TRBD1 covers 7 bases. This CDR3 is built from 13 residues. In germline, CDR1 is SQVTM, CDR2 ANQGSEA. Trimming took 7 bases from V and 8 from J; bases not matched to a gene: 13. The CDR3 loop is CSAQQGVMWGYTF. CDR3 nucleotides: TGCAGCGCCCAGCAGGGGGTAATGTGGGGCTACACCTTC.

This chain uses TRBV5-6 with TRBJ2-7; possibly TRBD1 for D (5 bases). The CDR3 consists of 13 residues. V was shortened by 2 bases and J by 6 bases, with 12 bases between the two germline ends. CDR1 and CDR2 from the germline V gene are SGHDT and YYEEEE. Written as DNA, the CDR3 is TGTGCCAGCAGCTTCGGACACCCCGGCGAGCAGTACTTC. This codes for CASSFGHPGEQYF.

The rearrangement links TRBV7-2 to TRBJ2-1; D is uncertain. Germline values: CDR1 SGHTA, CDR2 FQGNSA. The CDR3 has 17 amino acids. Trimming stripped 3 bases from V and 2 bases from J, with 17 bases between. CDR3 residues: CASSLMGFGRTYNEQFF. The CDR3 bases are TGTGCCAGCAGCTTGATGGGGTTCGGGCGGACCTACAATGAGCAGTTCTTC.

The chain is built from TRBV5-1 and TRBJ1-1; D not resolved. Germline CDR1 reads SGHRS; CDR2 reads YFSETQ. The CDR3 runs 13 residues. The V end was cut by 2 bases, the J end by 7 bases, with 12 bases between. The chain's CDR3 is CASSLGFVDEAFF. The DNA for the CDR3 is TGCGCCAGCAGCTTAGGATTCGTGGATGAAGCTTTCTTT.

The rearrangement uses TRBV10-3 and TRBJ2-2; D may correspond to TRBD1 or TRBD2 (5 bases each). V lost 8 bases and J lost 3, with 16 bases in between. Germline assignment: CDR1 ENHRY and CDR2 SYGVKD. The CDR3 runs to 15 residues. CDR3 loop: CAISVGTGDTGELFF. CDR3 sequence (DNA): TGTGCCATCTCTGTGGGGACCGGGGACACCGGGGAGCTGTTTTTT.

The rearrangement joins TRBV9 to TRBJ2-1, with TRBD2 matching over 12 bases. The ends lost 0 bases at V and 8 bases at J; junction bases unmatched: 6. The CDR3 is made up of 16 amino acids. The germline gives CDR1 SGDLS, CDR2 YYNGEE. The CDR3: CASSVATSGSSYEQFF. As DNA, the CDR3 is TGTGCCAGCAGCGTAGCGACTAGCGGGAGTAGTTATGAGCAGTTCTTC.

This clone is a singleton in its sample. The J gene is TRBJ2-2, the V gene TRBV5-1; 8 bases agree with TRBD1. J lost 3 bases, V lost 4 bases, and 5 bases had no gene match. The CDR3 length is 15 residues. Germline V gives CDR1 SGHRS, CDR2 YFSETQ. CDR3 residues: CASSTRGLHTGELFF. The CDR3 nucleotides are TGCGCCAGCAGCACCAGGGGGCTCCACACCGGGGAGCTGTTTTTT. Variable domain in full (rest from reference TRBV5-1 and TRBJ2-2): KAGVTQTPRYLIKTRGQQVTLSCSPISGHRSVSWYQQTPGQGLQFLFEYFSETQRNKGNFPGRFSGRQFSNSRSEMNVSTLELGDSALYLCASSTRGLHTGELFFGEGSRLTVL.

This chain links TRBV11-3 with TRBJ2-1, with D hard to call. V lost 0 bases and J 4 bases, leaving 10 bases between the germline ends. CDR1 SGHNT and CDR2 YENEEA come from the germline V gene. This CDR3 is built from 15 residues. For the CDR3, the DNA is TGTGCCAGCAGCTTAGAGGGCGGAACGTACAATGAGCAGTTCTTC. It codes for CASSLEGGTYNEQFF.

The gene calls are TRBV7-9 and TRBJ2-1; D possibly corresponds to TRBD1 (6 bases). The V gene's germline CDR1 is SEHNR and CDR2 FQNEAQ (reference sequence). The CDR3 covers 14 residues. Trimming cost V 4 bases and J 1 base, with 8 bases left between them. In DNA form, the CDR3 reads TGTGCCAGCAGCTCCGGACAGTCCTACAATGAGCAGTTCTTC. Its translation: CASSSGQSYNEQFF.

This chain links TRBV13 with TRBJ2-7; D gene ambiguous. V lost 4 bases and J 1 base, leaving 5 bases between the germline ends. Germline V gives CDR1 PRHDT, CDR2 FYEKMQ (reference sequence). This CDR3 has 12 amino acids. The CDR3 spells CASSSSSYEQYF. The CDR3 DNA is TGTGCCAGCAGCTCCTCATCCTACGAGCAGTACTTC. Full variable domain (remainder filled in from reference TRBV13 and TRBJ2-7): AAGVIQSPRHLIKEKRETATLKCYPIPRHDTVYWYQQGPGQDPQFLISFYEKMQSDKGSIPDRFSAQQFSDYHSELNMSSLELGDSALYFCASSSSSYEQYFGPGTRLTVT.

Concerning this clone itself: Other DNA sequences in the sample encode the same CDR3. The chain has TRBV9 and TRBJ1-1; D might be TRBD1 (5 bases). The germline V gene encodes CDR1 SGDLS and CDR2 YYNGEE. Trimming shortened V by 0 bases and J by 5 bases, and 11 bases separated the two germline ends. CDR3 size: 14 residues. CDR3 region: CASSVGQGGTEAFF. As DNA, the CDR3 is TGTGCCAGCAGCGTAGGCCAGGGAGGGACTGAAGCTTTCTTT.

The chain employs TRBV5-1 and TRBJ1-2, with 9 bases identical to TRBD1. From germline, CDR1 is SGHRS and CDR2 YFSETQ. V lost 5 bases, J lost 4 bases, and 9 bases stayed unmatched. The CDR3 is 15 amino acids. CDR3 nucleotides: TGCGCCAGCAGAACTGGGACAGGGACAAGCTATGGCTACACCTTC. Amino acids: CASRTGTGTSYGYTF.

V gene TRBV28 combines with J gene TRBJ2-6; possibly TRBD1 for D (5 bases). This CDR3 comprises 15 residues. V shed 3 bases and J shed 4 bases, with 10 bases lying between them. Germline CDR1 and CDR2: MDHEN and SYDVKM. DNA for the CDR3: TGTGCCAGCAGTTTGACAGATTCCGGGGCCAACGTCCTGACTTTC. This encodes CASSLTDSGANVLTF.

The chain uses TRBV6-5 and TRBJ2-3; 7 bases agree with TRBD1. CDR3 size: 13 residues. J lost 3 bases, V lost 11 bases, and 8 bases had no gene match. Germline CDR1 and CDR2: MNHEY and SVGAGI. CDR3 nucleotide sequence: TGTGCCTCAGGGGGTAGGGTTACAGATACGCAGTATTTT. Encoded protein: CASGGRVTDTQYF.

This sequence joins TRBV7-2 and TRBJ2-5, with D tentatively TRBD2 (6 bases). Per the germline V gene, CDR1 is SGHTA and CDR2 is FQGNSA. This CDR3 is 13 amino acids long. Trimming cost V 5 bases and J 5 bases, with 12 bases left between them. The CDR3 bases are TGTGCCAGCAGCGGCGGGGTCAGGGAGACCCAGTACTTC. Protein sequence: CASSGGVRETQYF.

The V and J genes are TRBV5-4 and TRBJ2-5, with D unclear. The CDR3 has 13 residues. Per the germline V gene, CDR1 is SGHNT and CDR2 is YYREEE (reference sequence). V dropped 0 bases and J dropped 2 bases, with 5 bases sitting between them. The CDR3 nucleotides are TGTGCCAGCAGCTTGGGGCAGCAAGAGACCCAGTACTTC. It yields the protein CASSLGQQETQYF.

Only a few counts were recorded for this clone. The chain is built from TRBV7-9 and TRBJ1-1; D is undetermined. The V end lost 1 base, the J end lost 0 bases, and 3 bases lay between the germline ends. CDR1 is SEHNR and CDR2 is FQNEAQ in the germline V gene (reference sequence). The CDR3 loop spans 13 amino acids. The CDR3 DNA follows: TGTGCCAGCAGCTTAGAAATGAACACTGAAGCTTTCTTT. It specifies CASSLEMNTEAFF.

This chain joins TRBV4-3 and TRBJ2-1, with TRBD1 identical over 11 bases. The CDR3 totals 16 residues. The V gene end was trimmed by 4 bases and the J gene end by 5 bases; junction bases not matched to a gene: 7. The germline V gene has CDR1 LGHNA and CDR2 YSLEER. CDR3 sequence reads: CASSRTGQGVNNEQFF. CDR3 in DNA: TGCGCCAGCAGCCGGACGGGACAGGGGGTGAACAATGAGCAGTTCTTC.

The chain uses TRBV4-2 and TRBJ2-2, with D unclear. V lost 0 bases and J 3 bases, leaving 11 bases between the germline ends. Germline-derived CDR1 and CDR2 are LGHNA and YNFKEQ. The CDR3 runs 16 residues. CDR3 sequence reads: CASSQEKQLHTGELFF. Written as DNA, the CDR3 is TGTGCCAGCAGCCAAGAAAAGCAACTGCACACCGGGGAGCTGTTTTTT.

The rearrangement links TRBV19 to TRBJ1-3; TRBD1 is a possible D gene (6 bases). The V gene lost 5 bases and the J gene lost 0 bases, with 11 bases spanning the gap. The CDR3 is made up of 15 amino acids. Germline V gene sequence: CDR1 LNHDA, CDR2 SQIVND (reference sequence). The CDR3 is CASSHRGISGNTIYF. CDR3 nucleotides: TGTGCCAGTAGTCATAGGGGGATCTCTGGAAACACCATATATTTT. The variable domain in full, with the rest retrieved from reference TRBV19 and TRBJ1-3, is DGGITQSPKYLFRKEGQNVTLSCEQNLNHDAMYWYRQDPGQGLRLIYYSQIVNDFQKGDIAEGYSVSREKKESFPLTVTSAQKNPTAFYLCASSHRGISGNTIYFGEGSWLTVV.

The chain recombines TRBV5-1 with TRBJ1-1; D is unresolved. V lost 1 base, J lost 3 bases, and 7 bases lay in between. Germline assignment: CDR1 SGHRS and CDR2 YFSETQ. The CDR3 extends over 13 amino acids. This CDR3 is CASSLSRDTEAFF. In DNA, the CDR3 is TGCGCCAGCAGCTTGTCTAGGGACACTGAAGCTTTCTTT.

As DNA, the CDR3 is TGTGCTAGTGGTCTCGGACAGGGAGGCTCCGGGGAGCTGTTTTTT. Translating gives CASGLGQGGSGELFF. The chain has TRBV12-5 and TRBJ2-2; 8 nucleotides align to TRBD1. V gave up 5 bases and J gave up 6 bases; unmatched junction bases: 8. Germline V lookup: CDR1 LGHNT, CDR2 FRNRAP. The length of the CDR3 is 15 residues.

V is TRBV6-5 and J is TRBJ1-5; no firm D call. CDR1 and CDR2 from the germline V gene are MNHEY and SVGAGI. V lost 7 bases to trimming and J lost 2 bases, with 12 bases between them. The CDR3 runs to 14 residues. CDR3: CASTPALGNQPQHF. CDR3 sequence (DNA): TGTGCCAGCACCCCAGCCCTGGGCAATCAGCCCCAGCATTTT.

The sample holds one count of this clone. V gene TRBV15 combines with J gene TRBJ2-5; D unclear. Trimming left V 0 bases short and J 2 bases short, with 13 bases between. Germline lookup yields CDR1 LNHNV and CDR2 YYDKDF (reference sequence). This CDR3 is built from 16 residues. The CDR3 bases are TGTGCCACCAGCAGAGATGGTGGGGTGGGGCAAGAGACCCAGTACTTC. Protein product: CATSRDGGVGQETQYF.

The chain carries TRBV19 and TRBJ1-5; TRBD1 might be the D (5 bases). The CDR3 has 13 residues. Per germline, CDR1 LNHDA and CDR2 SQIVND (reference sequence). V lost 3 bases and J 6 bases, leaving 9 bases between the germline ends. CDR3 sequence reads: CASSIRVAQPQHF. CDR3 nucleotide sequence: TGTGCCAGTAGTATCAGGGTAGCTCAGCCCCAGCATTTT.

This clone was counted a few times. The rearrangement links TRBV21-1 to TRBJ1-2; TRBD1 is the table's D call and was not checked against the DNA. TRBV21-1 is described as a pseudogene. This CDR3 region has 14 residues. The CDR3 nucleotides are TGTGCCAGCAGCAACCGGGACAGGGGGGGTGGCTACACCTTC. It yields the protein CASSNRDRGGGYTF.

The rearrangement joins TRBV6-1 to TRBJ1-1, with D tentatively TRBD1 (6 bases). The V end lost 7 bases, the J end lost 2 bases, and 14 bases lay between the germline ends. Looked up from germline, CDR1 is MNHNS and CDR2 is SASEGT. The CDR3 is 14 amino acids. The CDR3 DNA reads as TGTGCCAGCACTCAACTACAGGGCAACACTGAAGCTTTCTTT. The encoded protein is CASTQLQGNTEAFF.

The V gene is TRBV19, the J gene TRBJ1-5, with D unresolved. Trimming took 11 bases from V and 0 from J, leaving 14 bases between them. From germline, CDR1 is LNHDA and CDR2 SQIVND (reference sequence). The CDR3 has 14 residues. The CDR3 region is CADPTANSNQPQHF. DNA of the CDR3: TGTGCCGACCCGACGGCTAATAGCAATCAGCCCCAGCATTTT.

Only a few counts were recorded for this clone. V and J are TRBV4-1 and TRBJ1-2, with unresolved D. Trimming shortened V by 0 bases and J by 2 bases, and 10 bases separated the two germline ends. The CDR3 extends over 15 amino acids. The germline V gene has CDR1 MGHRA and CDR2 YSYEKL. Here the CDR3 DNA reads TGCGCCAGCAGCCAAGATCCCAACCTCAACTATGGCTACACCTTC. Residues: CASSQDPNLNYGYTF.